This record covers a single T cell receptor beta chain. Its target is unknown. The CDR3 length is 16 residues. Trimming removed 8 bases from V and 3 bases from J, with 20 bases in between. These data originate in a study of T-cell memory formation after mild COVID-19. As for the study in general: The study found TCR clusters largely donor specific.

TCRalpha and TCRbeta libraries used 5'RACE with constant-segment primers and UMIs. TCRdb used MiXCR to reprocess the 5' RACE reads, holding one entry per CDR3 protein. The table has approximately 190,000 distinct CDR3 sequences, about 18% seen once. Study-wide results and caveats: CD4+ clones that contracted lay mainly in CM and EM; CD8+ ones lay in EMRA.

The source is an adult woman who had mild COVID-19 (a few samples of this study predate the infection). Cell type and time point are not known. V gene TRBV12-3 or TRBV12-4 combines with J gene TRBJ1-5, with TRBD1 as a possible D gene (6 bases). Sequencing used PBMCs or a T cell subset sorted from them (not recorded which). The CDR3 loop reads CASWRGTSGVNQPQHF. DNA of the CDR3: TGTGCCAGCTGGAGGGGGACTTCGGGAGTCAATCAGCCCCAGCATTTT.